The clone carrying this T cell receptor (delta chain) came up a few times. Its antigen is unidentified. This could be a read error, since a much larger clone is one nucleotide away. TCRdb applied CATT to the RT-PCR reads for clone calling. Among over 900 delta-chain clones listed, under 25% were seen once. These data are taken from a study of gammadelta T cells in human blood. The study's findings and limits: Right after birth, innate γδ T cells reportedly expanded polyclonally after microbial exposure.

V lost 1 base, J lost 3 bases, and 10 bases stayed unmatched. There are 19 residues in the CDR3. Germline CDR1 reads GEAIGNYY; CDR2 reads EKD. What was sequenced was Vgamma9Vdelta2 gamma-delta T cells from infant blood. This TCR came from a human donor. V is TRDV2 and J is TRDJ3, with 8 bases aligning to TRDD3. As TCRdb names no J gene, one was assigned here on the basis of a DNA match to germline. The CDR3 here is CACDTGGCQLGWDTRQMFF. The CDR3 nucleotides read TGTGCCTGTGACACTGGGGGATGCCAACTAGGCTGGGACACCCGACAGATGTTTTTC.